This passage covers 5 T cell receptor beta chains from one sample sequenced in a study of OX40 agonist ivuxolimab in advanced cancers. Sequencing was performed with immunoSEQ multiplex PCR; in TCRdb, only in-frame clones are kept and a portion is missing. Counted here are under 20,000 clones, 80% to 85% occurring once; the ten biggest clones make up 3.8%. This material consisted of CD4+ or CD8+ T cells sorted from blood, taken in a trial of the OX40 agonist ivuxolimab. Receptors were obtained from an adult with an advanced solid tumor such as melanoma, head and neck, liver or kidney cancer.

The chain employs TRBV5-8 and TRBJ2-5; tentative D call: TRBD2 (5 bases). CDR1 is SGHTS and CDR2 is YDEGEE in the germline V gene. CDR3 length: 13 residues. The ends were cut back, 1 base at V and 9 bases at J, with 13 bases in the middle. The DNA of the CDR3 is TGTGCCAGCAGCTTGAATCCCCACGGGGCCCAGTACTTC. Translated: CASSLNPHGAQYF.

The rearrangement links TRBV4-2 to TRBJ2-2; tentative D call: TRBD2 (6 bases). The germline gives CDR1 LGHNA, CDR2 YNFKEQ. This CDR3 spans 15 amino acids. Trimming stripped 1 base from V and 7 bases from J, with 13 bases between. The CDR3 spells CASSQAAGQVGELFF. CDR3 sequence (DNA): TGTGCCAGCAGCCAAGCGGCGGGGCAAGTCGGGGAGCTGTTTTTT.

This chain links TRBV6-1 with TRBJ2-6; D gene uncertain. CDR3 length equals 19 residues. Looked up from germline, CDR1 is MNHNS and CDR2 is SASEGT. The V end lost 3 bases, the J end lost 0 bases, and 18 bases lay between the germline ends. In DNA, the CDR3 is TGTGCCAGCAGTGAGTTGGAAACGGCAGTAATCTCTGGGGCCAACGTCCTGACTTTC. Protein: CASSELETAVISGANVLTF.

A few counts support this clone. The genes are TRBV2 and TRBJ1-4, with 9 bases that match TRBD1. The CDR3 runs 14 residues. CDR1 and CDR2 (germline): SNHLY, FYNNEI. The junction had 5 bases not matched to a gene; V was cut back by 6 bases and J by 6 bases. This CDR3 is CASRPGTGYEKLFF. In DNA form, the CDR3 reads TGTGCCAGCAGGCCCGGGACAGGGTATGAAAAACTGTTTTTT.

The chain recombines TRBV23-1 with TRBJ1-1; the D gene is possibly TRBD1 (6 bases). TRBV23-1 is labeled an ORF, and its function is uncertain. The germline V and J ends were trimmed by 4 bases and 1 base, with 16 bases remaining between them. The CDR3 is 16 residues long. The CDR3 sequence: CASSPLLRTENTEAFF. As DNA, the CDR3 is TGCGCCAGCAGTCCGCTCCTAAGGACAGAGAACACTGAAGCTTTCTTT.